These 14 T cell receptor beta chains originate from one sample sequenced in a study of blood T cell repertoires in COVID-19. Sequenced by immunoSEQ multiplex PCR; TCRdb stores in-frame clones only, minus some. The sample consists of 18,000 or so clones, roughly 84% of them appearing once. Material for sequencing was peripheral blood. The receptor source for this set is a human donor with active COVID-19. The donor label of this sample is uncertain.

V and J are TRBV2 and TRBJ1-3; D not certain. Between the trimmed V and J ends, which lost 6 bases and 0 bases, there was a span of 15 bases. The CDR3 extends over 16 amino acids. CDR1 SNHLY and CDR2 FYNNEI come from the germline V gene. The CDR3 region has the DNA TGTGCCAGCAGCATCCTATCAGCGTCCTCTGGAAACACCATATATTTT. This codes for CASSILSASSGNTIYF.

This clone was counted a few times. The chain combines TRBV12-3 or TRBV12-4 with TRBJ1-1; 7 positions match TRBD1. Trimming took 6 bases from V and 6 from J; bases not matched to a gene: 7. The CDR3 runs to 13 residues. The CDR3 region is CASSANRGSEAFF. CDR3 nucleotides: TGTGCCAGCAGCGCAAACAGGGGATCTGAAGCTTTCTTT.

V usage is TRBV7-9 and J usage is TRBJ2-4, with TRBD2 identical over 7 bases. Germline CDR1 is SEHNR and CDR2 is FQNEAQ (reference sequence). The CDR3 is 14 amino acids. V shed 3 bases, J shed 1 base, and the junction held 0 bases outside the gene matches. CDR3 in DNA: TGTGCCAGCAGCTTGCGGGGGGCCAAAAACATTCAGTACTTC. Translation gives CASSLRGAKNIQYF.

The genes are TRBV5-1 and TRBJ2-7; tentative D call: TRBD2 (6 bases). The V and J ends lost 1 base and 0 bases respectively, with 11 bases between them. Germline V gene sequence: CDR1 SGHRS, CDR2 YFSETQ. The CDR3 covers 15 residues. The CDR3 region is CASSLRGGSSYEQYF. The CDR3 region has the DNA TGCGCCAGCAGCTTGCGAGGAGGGAGCTCCTACGAGCAGTACTTC.

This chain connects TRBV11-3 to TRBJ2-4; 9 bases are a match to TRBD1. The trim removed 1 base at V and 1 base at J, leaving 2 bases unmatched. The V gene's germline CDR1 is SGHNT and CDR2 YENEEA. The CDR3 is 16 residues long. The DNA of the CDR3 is TGTGCCAGCAGCTTAGGGACAGGGGAGGCCAAAAACATTCAGTACTTC. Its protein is CASSLGTGEAKNIQYF. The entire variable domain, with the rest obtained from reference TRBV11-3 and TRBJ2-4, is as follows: EAGVVQSPRYKIIEKKQPVAFWCNPISGHNTLYWYLQNLGQGPELLIRYENEEAVDDSQLPKDRFSAERLKGVDSTLKIQPAELGDSAVYLCASSLGTGEAKNIQYFGAGTRLSVL.

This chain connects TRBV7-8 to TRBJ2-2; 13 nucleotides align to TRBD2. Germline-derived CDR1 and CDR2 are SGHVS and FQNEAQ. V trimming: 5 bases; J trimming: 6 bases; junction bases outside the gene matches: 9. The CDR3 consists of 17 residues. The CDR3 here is CASSLLSGLAGAGELFF. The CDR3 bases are TGTGCCAGCAGCCTTTTATCAGGACTAGCGGGAGCCGGGGAGCTGTTTTTT. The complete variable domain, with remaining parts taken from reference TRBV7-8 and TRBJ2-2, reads GAGVSQSPRYKVAKRGQDVALRCDPISGHVSLFWYQQALGQGPEFLTYFQNEAQLDKSGLPSDRFFAERPEGSVSTLKIQRTQQEDSAVYLCASSLLSGLAGAGELFFGEGSRLTVL.

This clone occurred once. The CDR3 region has the DNA TGCAGCGTTGAAGATCGGGGGGCAGGAGCTGGCTACACCTTC. Translation gives CSVEDRGAGAGYTF. The rearrangement uses TRBV29-1 and TRBJ1-2, with a tentative D call TRBD1 (6 bases). This CDR3 contains 14 residues. Germline loops: CDR1 SQVTM, CDR2 ANQGSEA. Trimming took off 0 bases at V and 7 bases at J, with 15 bases between the two ends.

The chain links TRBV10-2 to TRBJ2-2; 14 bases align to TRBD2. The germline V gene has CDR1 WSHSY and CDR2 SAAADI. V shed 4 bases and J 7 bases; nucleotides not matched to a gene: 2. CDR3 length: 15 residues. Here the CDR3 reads CASSGGTSGSGELFF. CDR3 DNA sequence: TGCGCCAGCAGTGGGGGGACTAGCGGGAGCGGGGAGCTGTTTTTT.

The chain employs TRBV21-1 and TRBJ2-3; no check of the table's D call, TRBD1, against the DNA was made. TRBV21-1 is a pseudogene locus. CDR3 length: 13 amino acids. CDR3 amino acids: CASSTYIARVKYF. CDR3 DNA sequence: TGTGCCAGCAGCACTTACATTGCCAGGGTGAAGTATTTT.

CDR3 protein: CASSHPAETYNEQFF. The CDR3 region has the DNA TGCGCCAGCAGCCACCCCGCTGAGACCTACAATGAGCAGTTCTTC. V and J are TRBV4-1 and TRBJ2-1; D call uncertain. Germline-derived CDR1 and CDR2 are MGHRA and YSYEKL. The CDR3 covers 15 residues. V lost 3 bases and J lost 2, with 11 bases in between.

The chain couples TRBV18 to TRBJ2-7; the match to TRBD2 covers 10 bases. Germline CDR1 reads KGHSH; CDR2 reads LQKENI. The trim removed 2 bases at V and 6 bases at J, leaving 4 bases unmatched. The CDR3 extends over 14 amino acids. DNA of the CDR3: TGTGCCAGCTCACCAAGCGGGAGGGTTGCCGAGCAGTACTTC. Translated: CASSPSGRVAEQYF.

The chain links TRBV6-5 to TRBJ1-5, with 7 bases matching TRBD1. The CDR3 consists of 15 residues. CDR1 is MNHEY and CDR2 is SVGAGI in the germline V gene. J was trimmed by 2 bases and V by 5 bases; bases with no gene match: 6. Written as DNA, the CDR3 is TGTGCCAGCAGTCTAACCACAGGGGGCAATCAGCCCCAGCATTTT. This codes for CASSLTTGGNQPQHF.

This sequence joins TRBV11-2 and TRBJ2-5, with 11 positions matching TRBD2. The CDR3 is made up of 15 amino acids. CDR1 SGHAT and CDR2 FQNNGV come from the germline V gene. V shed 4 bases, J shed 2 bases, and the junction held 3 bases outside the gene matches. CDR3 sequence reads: CASSSSGGSQETQYF. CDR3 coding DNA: TGTGCCAGCAGCTCTAGCGGGGGGAGTCAAGAGACCCAGTACTTC.

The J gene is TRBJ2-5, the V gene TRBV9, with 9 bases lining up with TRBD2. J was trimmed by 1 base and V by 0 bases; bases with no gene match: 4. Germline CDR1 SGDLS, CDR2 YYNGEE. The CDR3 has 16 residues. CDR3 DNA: TGTGCCAGCAGCGTAGGGGCTAGCGGGACCCAAGAGACCCAGTACTTC. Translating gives CASSVGASGTQETQYF.